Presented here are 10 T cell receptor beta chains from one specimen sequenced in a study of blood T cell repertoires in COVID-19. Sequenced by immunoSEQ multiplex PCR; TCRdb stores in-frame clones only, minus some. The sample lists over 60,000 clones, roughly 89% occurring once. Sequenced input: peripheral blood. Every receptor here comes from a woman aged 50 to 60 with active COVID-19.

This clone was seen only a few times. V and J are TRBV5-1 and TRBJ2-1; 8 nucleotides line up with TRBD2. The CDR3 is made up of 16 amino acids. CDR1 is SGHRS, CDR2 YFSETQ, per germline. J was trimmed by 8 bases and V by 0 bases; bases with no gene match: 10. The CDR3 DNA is TGCGCCAGCAGCTTGGCTAGCAGCGGGAGTGTATATGAGCAGTTCTTC. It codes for CASSLASSGSVYEQFF.

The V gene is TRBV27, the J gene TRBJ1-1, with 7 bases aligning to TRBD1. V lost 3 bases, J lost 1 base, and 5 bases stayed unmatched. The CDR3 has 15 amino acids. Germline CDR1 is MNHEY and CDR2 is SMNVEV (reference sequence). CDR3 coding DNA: TGTGCCAGCAGTTTTGGGACAGCGAGGAACACTGAAGCTTTCTTT. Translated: CASSFGTARNTEAFF.

CDR3 DNA: TGTGCCAGCAGCCCCCGGGACAGGGATGCAAAACTGTTTTTT. It is translated as CASSPRDRDAKLFF. V gene TRBV9 combines with J gene TRBJ1-4; 9 bases fit TRBD1. This CDR3 contains 14 residues. The germline V gene has CDR1 SGDLS and CDR2 YYNGEE. V shed 4 bases, J shed 10 bases, and the junction held 8 bases outside the gene matches.

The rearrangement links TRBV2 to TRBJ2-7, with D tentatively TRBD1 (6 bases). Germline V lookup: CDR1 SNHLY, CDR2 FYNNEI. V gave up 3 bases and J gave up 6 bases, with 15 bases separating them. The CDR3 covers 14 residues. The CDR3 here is CASSEGALRVEQYF. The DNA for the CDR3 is TGTGCCAGCAGTGAGGGGGCCCTGAGGGTCGAGCAGTACTTC.

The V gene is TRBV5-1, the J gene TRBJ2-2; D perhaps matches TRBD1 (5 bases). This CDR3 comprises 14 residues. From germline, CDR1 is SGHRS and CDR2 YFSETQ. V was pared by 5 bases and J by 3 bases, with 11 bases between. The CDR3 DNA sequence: TGCGCCAGCAGTGCAGGGTTGGACACCGGGGAGCTGTTTTTT. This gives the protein CASSAGLDTGELFF.

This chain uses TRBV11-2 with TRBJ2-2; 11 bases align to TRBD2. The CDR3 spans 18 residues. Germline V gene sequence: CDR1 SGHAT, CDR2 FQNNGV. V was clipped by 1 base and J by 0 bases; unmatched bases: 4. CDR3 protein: CASSLGSSGRANTGELFF. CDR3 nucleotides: TGTGCCAGCAGCTTAGGGAGTAGCGGGAGGGCGAACACCGGGGAGCTGTTTTTT.

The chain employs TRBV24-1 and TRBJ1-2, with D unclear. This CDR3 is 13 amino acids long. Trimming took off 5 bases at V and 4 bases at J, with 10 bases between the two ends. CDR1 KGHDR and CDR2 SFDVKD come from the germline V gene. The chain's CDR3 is CATSGGSAYGYTF. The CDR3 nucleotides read TGTGCCACCAGTGGAGGATCTGCCTATGGCTACACCTTC.

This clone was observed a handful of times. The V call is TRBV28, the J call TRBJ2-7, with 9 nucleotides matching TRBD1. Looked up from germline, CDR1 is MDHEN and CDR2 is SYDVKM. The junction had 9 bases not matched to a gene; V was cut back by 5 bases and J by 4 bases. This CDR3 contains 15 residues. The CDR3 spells CASSHGDRAGYEQYF. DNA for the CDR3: TGTGCCAGCAGTCATGGGGACAGGGCAGGGTACGAGCAGTACTTC.

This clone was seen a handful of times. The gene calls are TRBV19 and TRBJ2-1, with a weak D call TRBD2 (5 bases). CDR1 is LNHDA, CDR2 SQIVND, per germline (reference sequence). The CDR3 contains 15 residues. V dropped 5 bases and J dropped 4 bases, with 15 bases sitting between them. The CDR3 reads CASSPPGKGYNEQFF. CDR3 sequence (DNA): TGTGCCAGTAGTCCTCCGGGGAAAGGTTACAATGAGCAGTTCTTC. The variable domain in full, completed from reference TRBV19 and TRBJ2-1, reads DGGITQSPKYLFRKEGQNVTLSCEQNLNHDAMYWYRQDPGQGLRLIYYSQIVNDFQKGDIAEGYSVSREKKESFPLTVTSAQKNPTAFYLCASSPPGKGYNEQFFGPGTRLTVL.

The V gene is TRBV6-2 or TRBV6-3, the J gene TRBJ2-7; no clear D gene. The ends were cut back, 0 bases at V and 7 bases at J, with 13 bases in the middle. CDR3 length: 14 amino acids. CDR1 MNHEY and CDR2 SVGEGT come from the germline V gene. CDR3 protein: CASSYSNWSGEQYF. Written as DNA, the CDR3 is TGTGCCAGCAGTTACTCGAATTGGTCCGGTGAGCAGTACTTC.